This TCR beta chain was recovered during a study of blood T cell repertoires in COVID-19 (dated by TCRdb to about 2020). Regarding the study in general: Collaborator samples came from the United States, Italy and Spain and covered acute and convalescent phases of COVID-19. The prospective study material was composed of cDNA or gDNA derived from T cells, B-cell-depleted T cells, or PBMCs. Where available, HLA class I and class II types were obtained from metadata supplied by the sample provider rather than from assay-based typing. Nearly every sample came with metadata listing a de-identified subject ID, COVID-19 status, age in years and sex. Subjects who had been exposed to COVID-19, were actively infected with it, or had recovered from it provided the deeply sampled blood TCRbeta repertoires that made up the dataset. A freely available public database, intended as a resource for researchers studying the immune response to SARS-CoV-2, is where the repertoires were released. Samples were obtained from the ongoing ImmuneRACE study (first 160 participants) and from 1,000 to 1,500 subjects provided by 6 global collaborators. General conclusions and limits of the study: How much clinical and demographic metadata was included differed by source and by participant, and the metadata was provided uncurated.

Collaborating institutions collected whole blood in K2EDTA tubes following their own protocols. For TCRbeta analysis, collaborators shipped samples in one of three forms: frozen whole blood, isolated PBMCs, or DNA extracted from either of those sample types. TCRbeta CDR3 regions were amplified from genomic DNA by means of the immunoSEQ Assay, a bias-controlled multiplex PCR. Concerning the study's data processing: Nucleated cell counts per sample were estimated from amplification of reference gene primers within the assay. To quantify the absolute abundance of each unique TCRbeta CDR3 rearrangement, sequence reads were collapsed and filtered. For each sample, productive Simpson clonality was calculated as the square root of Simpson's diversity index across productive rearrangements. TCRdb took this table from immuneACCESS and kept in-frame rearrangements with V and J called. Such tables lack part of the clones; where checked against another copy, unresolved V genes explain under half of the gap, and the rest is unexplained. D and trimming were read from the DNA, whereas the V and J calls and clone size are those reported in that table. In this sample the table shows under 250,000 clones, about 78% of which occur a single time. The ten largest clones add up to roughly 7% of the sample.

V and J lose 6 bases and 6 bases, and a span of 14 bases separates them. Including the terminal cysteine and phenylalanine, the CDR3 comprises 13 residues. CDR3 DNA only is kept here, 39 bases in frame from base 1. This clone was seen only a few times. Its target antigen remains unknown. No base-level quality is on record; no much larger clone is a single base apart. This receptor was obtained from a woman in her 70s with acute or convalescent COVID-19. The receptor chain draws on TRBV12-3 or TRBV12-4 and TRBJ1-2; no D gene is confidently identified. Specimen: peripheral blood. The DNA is TGTGCCAGCAGCCAGACATCGACCGATGGCTACACCTTC. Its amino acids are CASSQTSTDGYTF.